The 20 T cell receptor beta chains in this list originate from one sample, sequenced in a study of cytomegalovirus exposure and HLA in healthy donors. PCR primers comprised 60 Vbeta and 13 Jbeta primers. The protocol was immunoSEQ multiplex PCR, while the TCRdb copy is restricted to in-frame clones and leaves out a portion. The sample holds 150,000 to 200,000 clones; about 86% are singletons and the top ten take 1.7%. The specimen sequenced was PBMCs. These receptors originate from a man aged 40-50 years in good health and CMV-seropositive.

J is TRBJ1-6 and V is TRBV4-1; no clear D gene. Per the germline V gene, CDR1 is MGHRA and CDR2 is YSYEKL. The CDR3 consists of 16 residues. V lost 0 bases and J 9 bases, leaving 15 bases between the germline ends. The CDR3 DNA is TGCGCCAGCAGCCAAGACTTCGGCCCCGGCGGTTCACCCCTCCACTTT. This translates into CASSQDFGPGGSPLHF.

V gene TRBV10-3 combines with J gene TRBJ1-2, with D maybe TRBD1 (5 bases). Germline V CDR1 and CDR2: ENHRY, SYGVKD. Between the trimmed V and J ends, which lost 4 bases and 6 bases, there was a span of 12 bases. The CDR3 runs to 13 residues. Here the CDR3 DNA reads TGTGCCATCAGTGCGGGCAGGGAGGATGGCTACACCTTC. Protein sequence: CAISAGREDGYTF.

The rearrangement joins TRBV5-4 to TRBJ1-2; a possible D gene is TRBD1 (5 bases). Trimming shortened V by 4 bases and J by 4 bases, and 11 bases separated the two germline ends. Germline CDR1 reads SGHNT; CDR2 reads YYREEE (reference sequence). The CDR3 totals 13 residues. The CDR3 sequence: CASSRREGYGYTF. CDR3 bases: TGTGCCAGCAGCCGCAGGGAGGGCTATGGCTACACCTTC.

The chain couples TRBV5-4 to TRBJ1-2; 7 bases map to TRBD1. This CDR3 is built from 15 residues. The V and J ends lost 3 bases and 1 base, in that order; junction bases with no gene match: 6. Germline CDR1 SGHNT, CDR2 YYREEE (reference sequence). The CDR3 region has the DNA TGTGCCAGCAGCTCCCGGGACAGACTTAACTATGGCTACACCTTC. Its translation is CASSSRDRLNYGYTF.

CDR3 protein: CASTEVGEQFF. The CDR3 nucleotides are TGTGCCAGCACCGAAGTTGGCGAGCAGTTCTTC. The V call is TRBV6-5, the J call TRBJ2-1; D unresolved. CDR1 is MNHEY, CDR2 SVGAGI, per germline. Trimming removed 7 bases at V and 10 bases at J, with 11 bases between. This CDR3 comprises 11 residues.

The rearrangement uses TRBV5-1 and TRBJ2-2; D might be TRBD1 (6 bases). This CDR3 has 16 residues. Germline V gives CDR1 SGHRS, CDR2 YFSETQ. V gave up 3 bases and J gave up 0 bases, with 12 bases separating them. In nucleotides, the CDR3 is TGCGCCAGCAGCTCCCAGAGGACAGCGAACACCGGGGAGCTGTTTTTT. Its protein product is CASSSQRTANTGELFF.

The chain combines TRBV27 with TRBJ1-2; D is perhaps TRBD1 (6 bases). The length of the CDR3 is 15 residues. Germline values: CDR1 MNHEY, CDR2 SMNVEV (reference sequence). Deletions cut 2 bases from V and 1 base from J, with 11 bases between. Here the CDR3 reads CASSLQQGFNYGYTF. CDR3 in DNA: TGTGCCAGCAGTTTACAGCAGGGGTTTAACTATGGCTACACCTTC.

This clone was observed a few times. This chain uses TRBV2 with TRBJ2-3, with TRBD1 matching 7 bases. The CDR3 sequence is 14 residues long. Germline loops: CDR1 SNHLY, CDR2 FYNNEI. J gave up 0 bases and V 7 bases, and 4 bases lay outside the gene matches. The CDR3 spells CASKGGGSTDTQYF. CDR3 nucleotides: TGTGCCAGCAAAGGGGGCGGAAGCACAGATACGCAGTATTTT.

The V and J genes are TRBV10-3 and TRBJ2-7, with D maybe TRBD1 (6 bases). The CDR3 runs to 15 residues. With 3 bases removed from V and 5 bases from J, the gap between germline ends came to 17 bases. Germline V gene sequence: CDR1 ENHRY, CDR2 SYGVKD. The CDR3 sequence: CAISEGQPTVHEQYF. The CDR3 region has the DNA TGTGCCATCAGTGAAGGACAGCCAACCGTCCACGAGCAGTACTTC.

This CDR3 reads CASSEGVYSGNTIYF. DNA of the CDR3: TGTGCCAGCAGTGAAGGAGTCTACTCTGGAAACACCATATATTTT. The V call is TRBV6-1, the J call TRBJ1-3; D is uncertain. The germline V gene encodes CDR1 MNHNS and CDR2 SASEGT. V was clipped by 1 base and J by 0 bases, with 7 bases between them. The CDR3 has 15 residues.

With respect to this clone: Other DNA sequences in this specimen translate into the identical CDR3. The gene calls are TRBV7-9 and TRBJ2-5; TRBD2 aligns across 13 bases. The CDR3 is 15 residues long. J was trimmed by 5 bases and V by 5 bases; bases with no gene match: 5. The germline gives CDR1 SEHNR, CDR2 FQNEAQ (reference sequence). CDR3 bases: TGTGCCAGCAGCCCAGGACTAGCGGGAGAGGAGACCCAGTACTTC. Its protein is CASSPGLAGEETQYF.

The V gene is TRBV6-4, the J gene TRBJ2-3; D possibly corresponds to TRBD2 (8 bases). The CDR3 contains 15 residues. Trimming removed 3 bases from V and 3 bases from J, with 13 bases in between. Germline lookup yields CDR1 MRHNA and CDR2 SNTAGT. CDR3 in amino acids: CASSEGQRETDTQYF. DNA of the CDR3: TGTGCCAGCAGTGAGGGACAGCGGGAGACAGATACGCAGTATTTT.

A few counts support this clone. V usage is TRBV7-2 and J usage is TRBJ2-1; 7 bases fit TRBD1. CDR1 is SGHTA, CDR2 FQGNSA, per germline. This CDR3 spans 16 amino acids. With 4 bases clipped from V and 0 bases from J, the junction kept 6 bases outside the gene matches. As DNA, the CDR3 is TGTGCCAGCAGCTCACAGGGGACATACTCCTACAATGAGCAGTTCTTC. This codes for CASSSQGTYSYNEQFF.

V is TRBV9 and J is TRBJ2-1; the match to TRBD2 covers 10 bases. Trimming cost V 6 bases and J 9 bases; bases outside gene matches: 12. This CDR3 has 15 residues. Germline values: CDR1 SGDLS, CDR2 YYNGEE. CDR3 in amino acids: CASTQSPAGGGEQFF. The CDR3 DNA sequence: TGTGCCAGCACCCAGTCCCCAGCGGGAGGGGGTGAGCAGTTCTTC.

This clone was seen a handful of times. The chain links TRBV6-1 to TRBJ2-7, with D maybe TRBD1 (7 bases). The CDR3 consists of 15 residues. The V end lost 0 bases, the J end lost 3 bases, and 12 bases lay between the germline ends. Germline CDR1 is MNHNS and CDR2 is SASEGT. Here the CDR3 reads CASSEARQGLYEQYF. The CDR3 coding sequence is TGTGCCAGCAGTGAAGCGCGACAGGGACTCTACGAGCAGTACTTC.

V is TRBV7-2 and J is TRBJ2-7; D remains ambiguous. Trimming cost V 2 bases and J 0 bases, with 11 bases left between them. The V gene's germline CDR1 is SGHTA and CDR2 FQGNSA. The CDR3 has 15 residues. The DNA for the CDR3 is TGTGCCAGCAGCTTAAGAGAACCGGGCTCCTACGAGCAGTACTTC. This gives the protein CASSLREPGSYEQYF.

This chain connects TRBV29-1 to TRBJ2-1, with 7 nucleotides matching TRBD2. The V segment lost 1 base and the J segment 4 bases; nucleotides outside the gene matches: 10. Germline V CDR1 and CDR2: SQVTM, ANQGSEA. The CDR3 contains 16 residues. Written as DNA, the CDR3 is TGCAGCGTTGAAGGGGCGGCTAGCGGTAAATACAATGAGCAGTTCTTC. Its translation is CSVEGAASGKYNEQFF.

The gene calls are TRBV5-4 and TRBJ1-2, with 8 nucleotides matching TRBD1. Trimming removed 4 bases from V and 8 bases from J; junction bases left unmatched: 13. Per the germline V gene, CDR1 is SGHNT and CDR2 is YYREEE (reference sequence). The CDR3 is 15 residues long. CDR3: CASSLDRGGTRGYTF. The CDR3 bases are TGTGCCAGCAGCCTCGACAGGGGCGGAACTCGGGGCTACACCTTC.

V gene TRBV27 combines with J gene TRBJ1-4; 7 bases agree with TRBD1. Trimming took 5 bases from V and 8 from J; bases not matched to a gene: 14. The CDR3 covers 16 residues. Looked up from germline, CDR1 is MNHEY and CDR2 is SMNVEV (reference sequence). Here the CDR3 reads CASSPRGGLTGEKLFF. The CDR3 DNA reads TGTGCCAGCAGTCCCCGGGGGGGTTTGACAGGGGAAAAACTGTTTTTT.

The chain is built from TRBV29-1 and TRBJ2-7, with 9 bases lining up with TRBD1. In germline, CDR1 is SQVTM, CDR2 ANQGSEA. The CDR3 spans 14 residues. With V trimmed by 5 bases and J by 2 bases, 7 bases remained unmatched. CDR3 DNA sequence: TGCAGCGTTCGGCGGGACAGGGCTACCTACGAGCAGTACTTC. Amino acids: CSVRRDRATYEQYF.